These T cell receptor beta chains were read from a single sample in a study of Tregs in tolerant kidney transplant recipients. These receptors have no known antigen. Data came from immunoSEQ multiplex PCR; TCRdb stores just in-frame clones and leaves some out. The sample has around 30,000 clones, about 79% seen once. Sequenced input: Tregs from blood cultured with allogeneic cells. The receptors were sampled from a human donor in good health. Both conserved end residues are part of each CDR3. A D gene is named only where the DNA matches it firmly. Some rows mark clone size as missing; the rest say once, few, many or name a class of expanded clone.

J gene: TRBJ2-5
CDR3 length: 15
clone size: few
V gene: TRBV2
D gene: .
CDR3 protein: CASSVDGGEGETQYF
CDR3 DNA: TGTGCCAGCAGTGTTGACGGGGGCGAGGGGGAGACCCAGTACTTC

J gene: TRBJ1-1
CDR3 length: 15
clone size: .
V gene: TRBV2
D gene: .
CDR3 protein: CASTPNLQGYTEAFF
CDR3 DNA: TGTGCCAGCACCCCGAACTTACAGGGTTACACTGAAGCTTTCTTT

J gene: TRBJ1-6
CDR3 length: 15
clone size: .
V gene: TRBV7-8
D gene: .
CDR3 protein: CASSLVSQIGAPLHF
CDR3 DNA: TGTGCCAGCAGCTTAGTGTCCCAGATAGGGGCACCCCTCCACTTT

J gene: TRBJ2-1
CDR3 length: 16
clone size: .
V gene: TRBV7-2
D gene: TRBD2
CDR3 protein: CASSLGASGGAYEQFF
CDR3 DNA: TGTGCCAGCAGCTTAGGGGCCAGCGGGGGGGCCTATGAGCAGTTCTTC

J gene: TRBJ2-7
CDR3 length: 12
clone size: once
V gene: TRBV6-5
D gene: .
CDR3 protein: CASSNRGYEQYF
CDR3 DNA: TGTGCCAGCAGCAATAGGGGCTACGAGCAGTACTTC

J gene: TRBJ1-3
CDR3 length: 16
clone size: medium-sized
V gene: TRBV18
D gene: TRBD1
CDR3 protein: CASRTLDRGLGNTIYF
CDR3 DNA: TGTGCCAGCCGAACCCTAGACAGGGGCCTCGGAAACACCATATATTTT

J gene: TRBJ2-2
CDR3 length: 13
clone size: .
V gene: TRBV7-8
D gene: .
CDR3 protein: CASSPGPAGELFF
CDR3 DNA: TGTGCCAGCAGCCCAGGGCCGGCCGGGGAGCTGTTTTTT

J gene: TRBJ2-7
CDR3 length: 14
clone size: .
V gene: TRBV5-1
D gene: .
CDR3 protein: CASSALVTPYEQYF
CDR3 DNA: TGCGCCAGCAGCGCGTTAGTTACGCCCTACGAGCAGTACTTC

J gene: TRBJ2-5
CDR3 length: 14
clone size: .
V gene: TRBV5-1
D gene: .
CDR3 protein: CASSLGKLQETQYF
CDR3 DNA: TGCGCCAGCAGCTTGGGTAAGCTCCAAGAGACCCAGTACTTC

J gene: TRBJ1-1
CDR3 length: 16
clone size: .
V gene: TRBV7-3
D gene: .
CDR3 protein: CASAGLGETVNTEAFF
CDR3 DNA: TGTGCCAGCGCGGGATTGGGGGAAACAGTGAACACTGAAGCTTTCTTT

J gene: TRBJ1-2
CDR3 length: 11
clone size: .
V gene: TRBV29-1
D gene: .
CDR3 protein: CSVESWDGYTF
CDR3 DNA: TGCAGCGTTGAGTCTTGGGATGGCTACACCTTC

J gene: TRBJ2-1
CDR3 length: 13
clone size: .
V gene: TRBV2
D gene: TRBD2
CDR3 protein: CASLTSGRTEQFF
CDR3 DNA: TGTGCCAGCCTGACTAGCGGGAGGACTGAGCAGTTCTTC

J gene: TRBJ1-2
CDR3 length: 15
clone size: .
V gene: TRBV6-4
D gene: .
CDR3 protein: CASRDKGLNNNGYTF
CDR3 DNA: TGTGCCAGCAGGGACAAGGGCCTAAACAATAACGGCTACACCTTC

J gene: TRBJ2-1
CDR3 length: 15
clone size: .
V gene: TRBV5-1
D gene: .
CDR3 protein: CASSLETGNRGEQFF
CDR3 DNA: TGCGCCAGCAGCTTGGAGACGGGGAACCGGGGTGAGCAGTTCTTC

J gene: TRBJ1-4
CDR3 length: 15
clone size: once
V gene: TRBV11-2
D gene: .
CDR3 protein: CASSRPDGAGEKLFF
CDR3 DNA: TGTGCCAGCAGTCGACCCGATGGGGCCGGGGAAAAACTGTTTTTT

J gene: TRBJ2-3
CDR3 length: 16
clone size: .
V gene: TRBV4-3
D gene: TRBD2
CDR3 protein: CASSQVFSGGTDTQYF
CDR3 DNA: TGCGCCAGCAGCCAAGTCTTTAGCGGGGGAACAGATACGCAGTATTTT

J gene: TRBJ1-1
CDR3 length: 16
clone size: once
V gene: TRBV18
D gene: .
CDR3 protein: CASSTNSYGGRTEAFF
CDR3 DNA: TGTGCCAGTTCAACAAACTCCTACGGGGGTCGCACTGAAGCTTTCTTT

J gene: TRBJ2-3
CDR3 length: 14
clone size: .
V gene: TRBV6-6
D gene: .
CDR3 protein: CASSHAAGTDTQYF
CDR3 DNA: TGTGCCAGCAGCCACGCAGCCGGCACAGATACGCAGTATTTT

J gene: TRBJ2-1
CDR3 length: 14
clone size: .
V gene: TRBV19
D gene: .
CDR3 protein: CASSMRSGNNEQFF
CDR3 DNA: TGTGCCAGTAGTATGCGTAGCGGAAACAATGAGCAGTTCTTC

J gene: TRBJ2-1
CDR3 length: 15
clone size: .
V gene: TRBV9
D gene: .
CDR3 protein: CASSVGTSGSNEQFF
CDR3 DNA: TGTGCCAGCAGCGTAGGAACTAGTGGAAGCAATGAGCAGTTCTTC

J gene: TRBJ2-5
CDR3 length: 17
clone size: .
V gene: TRBV5-1
D gene: TRBD2
CDR3 protein: CASSPGLAGGLQETQYF
CDR3 DNA: TGCGCCAGCAGCCCGGGACTAGCGGGAGGTCTTCAAGAGACCCAGTACTTC

J gene: TRBJ1-1
CDR3 length: 13
clone size: .
V gene: TRBV10-3
D gene: .
CDR3 protein: CAIRAYRDTEAFF
CDR3 DNA: TGTGCCATCAGGGCCTACAGGGACACTGAAGCTTTCTTT

J gene: TRBJ2-1
CDR3 length: 14
clone size: once
V gene: TRBV7-2
D gene: .
CDR3 protein: CASSLGHRVAEQFF
CDR3 DNA: TGTGCCAGCAGCTTAGGACATCGCGTAGCGGAGCAGTTCTTC

J gene: TRBJ2-4
CDR3 length: 13
clone size: .
V gene: TRBV6-1
D gene: TRBD1
CDR3 protein: CASSHGAGGIQYF
CDR3 DNA: TGTGCCAGCAGTCACGGGGCAGGGGGCATTCAGTACTTC

J gene: TRBJ2-1
CDR3 length: 15
clone size: .
V gene: TRBV2
D gene: .
CDR3 protein: CASSADSWSYNEQFF
CDR3 DNA: TGTGCCAGCAGCGCTGACTCCTGGTCGTACAATGAGCAGTTCTTC

J gene: TRBJ2-7
CDR3 length: 13
clone size: .
V gene: TRBV6-5
D gene: TRBD1
CDR3 protein: CASGQGGGYEQYF
CDR3 DNA: TGTGCCAGTGGACAGGGGGGAGGCTACGAGCAGTACTTC

J gene: TRBJ2-3
CDR3 length: 14
clone size: .
V gene: TRBV7-2
D gene: .
CDR3 protein: CASSLEGNTDTQYF
CDR3 DNA: TGTGCCAGCAGCTTGGAAGGTAACACAGATACGCAGTATTTT

J gene: TRBJ1-1
CDR3 length: 13
clone size: .
V gene: TRBV6-4
D gene: .
CDR3 protein: CASSIETNTEAFF
CDR3 DNA: TGTGCCAGCTCAATTGAAACGAACACTGAAGCTTTCTTT

J gene: TRBJ2-5
CDR3 length: 13
clone size: .
V gene: TRBV6-4
D gene: .
CDR3 protein: CASSRDGQETQYF
CDR3 DNA: TGTGCCAGCAGCCGGGACGGCCAAGAGACCCAGTACTTC

J gene: TRBJ1-6
CDR3 length: 15
clone size: .
V gene: TRBV7-9
D gene: .
CDR3 protein: CASSPLDSLNSPLHF
CDR3 DNA: TGTGCCAGCAGCCCCCTGGACAGCCTTAATTCACCCCTCCACTTT

J gene: TRBJ2-5
CDR3 length: 15
clone size: .
V gene: TRBV7-2
D gene: .
CDR3 protein: CASSNLGSSQETQYF
CDR3 DNA: TGTGCCAGCAGTAACCTAGGGAGCTCCCAAGAGACCCAGTACTTC

J gene: TRBJ1-2
CDR3 length: 15
clone size: .
V gene: TRBV19
D gene: .
CDR3 protein: CASRTNSGQVYGYTF
CDR3 DNA: TGTGCCAGTAGAACCAATTCGGGACAAGTTTATGGCTACACCTTC

J gene: TRBJ1-2
CDR3 length: 13
clone size: .
V gene: TRBV4-3
D gene: .
CDR3 protein: CASSQDLSGGYTF
CDR3 DNA: TGCGCCAGCAGCCAAGATCTTTCCGGTGGCTACACCTTC

J gene: TRBJ2-7
CDR3 length: 13
clone size: once
V gene: TRBV27
D gene: TRBD1
CDR3 protein: CASSLGGQGLQYF
CDR3 DNA: TGTGCCAGCAGTTTGGGAGGACAGGGGCTGCAGTACTTC

J gene: TRBJ1-1
CDR3 length: 14
clone size: .
V gene: TRBV2
D gene: .
CDR3 protein: CASSERTPNTEAFF
CDR3 DNA: TGTGCCAGCAGTGAAAGGACGCCTAACACTGAAGCTTTCTTT

J gene: TRBJ2-1
CDR3 length: 14
clone size: .
V gene: TRBV9
D gene: .
CDR3 protein: CASSVSGIGGEQFF
CDR3 DNA: TGTGCCAGCAGCGTATCCGGGATAGGGGGAGAGCAGTTCTTC

J gene: TRBJ2-5
CDR3 length: 17
clone size: .
V gene: TRBV7-9
D gene: TRBD2
CDR3 protein: CASSAPTSGTLLGTQYF
CDR3 DNA: TGTGCCAGCAGCGCCCCGACTAGCGGGACATTGTTAGGGACCCAGTACTTC

J gene: TRBJ2-7
CDR3 length: 14
clone size: .
V gene: TRBV19
D gene: TRBD1
CDR3 protein: CASSIDRAGGEQYF
CDR3 DNA: TGTGCCAGTAGTATAGATCGAGCAGGGGGTGAGCAGTACTTC

J gene: TRBJ2-1
CDR3 length: 12
clone size: .
V gene: TRBV5-1
D gene: .
CDR3 protein: CASSLARGEQFF
CDR3 DNA: TGCGCCAGCAGCTTGGCCCGAGGTGAGCAGTTCTTC

J gene: TRBJ1-5
CDR3 length: 13
clone size: medium-sized
V gene: TRBV7-2
D gene: .
CDR3 protein: CASSLSSNQPQHF
CDR3 DNA: TGTGCCAGCAGCTTATCCAGCAATCAGCCCCAGCATTTT

J gene: TRBJ2-4
CDR3 length: 15
clone size: once
V gene: TRBV5-6
D gene: TRBD2
CDR3 protein: CASSLRLAGGNIQYF
CDR3 DNA: TGTGCCAGCAGCTTAAGACTAGCGGGGGGAAACATTCAGTACTTC

J gene: TRBJ2-5
CDR3 length: 11
clone size: few
V gene: TRBV5-1
D gene: .
CDR3 protein: CASIQGETQYF
CDR3 DNA: TGCGCCAGCATCCAGGGGGAGACCCAGTACTTC

J gene: TRBJ2-3
CDR3 length: 15
clone size: .
V gene: TRBV5-6
D gene: TRBD2
CDR3 protein: CASNPSGGAADTQYF
CDR3 DNA: TGTGCCAGCAACCCTAGCGGGGGGGCAGCAGATACGCAGTATTTT

J gene: TRBJ1-1
CDR3 length: 13
clone size: once
V gene: TRBV11-2
D gene: TRBD1
CDR3 protein: CASSSDRGTEAFF
CDR3 DNA: TGTGCCAGCAGCTCCGACAGGGGAACTGAAGCTTTCTTT

J gene: TRBJ1-1
CDR3 length: 14
clone size: .
V gene: TRBV5-1
D gene: .
CDR3 protein: CASSPLPVNTEAFF
CDR3 DNA: TGCGCCAGCAGCCCTCTCCCAGTGAACACTGAAGCTTTCTTT

J gene: TRBJ2-2
CDR3 length: 12
clone size: .
V gene: TRBV9
D gene: .
CDR3 protein: CASSVETGELFF
CDR3 DNA: TGTGCCAGCAGCGTAGAAACTGGGGAGCTGTTTTTT

J gene: TRBJ2-3
CDR3 length: 16
clone size: .
V gene: TRBV9
D gene: TRBD2
CDR3 protein: CASSVGASGDTNTQYF
CDR3 DNA: TGTGCCAGCAGCGTAGGGGCTAGCGGGGACACAAATACGCAGTATTTT